This T cell receptor (beta chain) came from a study of PD-L1 blockade in urothelial cancer. Study-level information: From 0 to 3 prior chemotherapy regimens had been given to the patients. After treatment start, blood was analyzed at 3 weeks (second dose) and at 6 weeks. Whole-study results and caveats: Tumor-associated clones in the blood of durable-benefit patients grew more at 3 weeks.

As to time point: peripheral blood 6 weeks after treatment start. Points on this clone: The target antigen is unknown.

The ends lost 5 bases at V and 4 bases at J; junction bases unmatched: 7. The CDR3 runs 16 residues. CDR1 and CDR2 from the germline V gene are MNHNY and SVGAGI (reference sequence). Profiling relied on immunoSEQ multiplex PCR, and the TCRdb table lists in-frame clones only, not all of them. This sample has tens of thousands of clones, with around 83% found just once. This chain uses TRBV6-6 with TRBJ2-2, with TRBD1 matching over 10 bases. This material consisted of PBMCs, taken around atezolizumab (anti-PD-L1) treatment. The source is a man in his 70s with urothelial cancer. The chain's CDR3 is CASSPPGQGSTGELFF. DNA of the CDR3: TGTGCCAGCAGTCCTCCGGGACAGGGGAGCACCGGGGAGCTGTTTTTT.